Listed here is a single T cell receptor (beta chain). The sample originates from a study of T-cell reconstitution after alpha-beta-depleted transplantation in children. Construction of the TCRbeta library involved unique molecular identifiers. TCRdb independently ran MiXCR on the PCR reads; one entry per CDR3 protein. The sample lists roughly 350,000 distinct CDR3 sequences, around 15% seen once, with roughly two fifths in the top ten. The CDR3 contains 15 residues. Germline V gene lookup returns CDR1 SGDLS and CDR2 YYNGEE. V lost 0 bases to trimming and J lost 1 base; unmatched junction nucleotides: 0.

This receptor was taken from a male patient between 2 and 15 years old who had a stem cell transplant for acute lymphoblastic leukemia, so the T cells may come from the graft donor. This specimen was PBMCs, mostly from graft donor cells, taken 360 days after TCRalphabeta/CD19-depleted stem cell transplant. The chain links TRBV9 to TRBJ2-5; TRBD1 matches at 10 bases. The CDR3 region is CASSVGTGGQETQYF. CDR3 sequence (DNA): TGTGCCAGCAGCGTAGGGACAGGGGGCCAAGAGACCCAGTACTTC.